The T cell receptor beta chain described here comes from a study of blood T cell repertoires in COVID-19. The overall study: COVID-19 samples collected from the United States, Italy and Spain covered acute and convalescent phases. PBMCs, B-cell-depleted T cells, or T cells were the source of the cDNA or gDNA that made up the material.

Trimming pared 4 bases from V and 5 bases from J, leaving 18 bases between. This CDR3 is built from 15 residues. CDR1 and CDR2 from the germline V gene are SGHDT and YYEEEE. Authors' analysis steps: By means of reference gene primer amplification, nucleated cell counts were estimated. Method: immunoSEQ multiplex PCR; TCRdb's copy keeps in-frame clones and lacks some. D and trimming were read from the DNA, whereas the V and J calls and clone size are those reported in that table. In the table there are 15,000 to 20,000 clones, about 91% of which are singletons. This chain joins TRBV5-6 and TRBJ1-1; TRBD1 is a possible D gene (6 bases). The sequence was obtained from a human donor in a cohort sampled during active COVID-19. Sequenced sample: peripheral blood. CDR3 in DNA: TGTGCCAGCAGCGAACCTACAGGGCGTTGGACTGAAGCTTTCTTT. Encoded protein: CASSEPTGRWTEAFF.